These T cell receptor beta chains were read from a single sample in a study of STAT5B mutations in CD4+ large granular lymphocyte leukemia. Only in-frame clones appear in the TCRdb table, and some are missing; sequencing was by immunoSEQ multiplex PCR. The sample has fewer than 25,000 clones; more than 75% are singletons. The sample consisted of CD4+ T cells from blood buffy coats. These receptor sequences come from a human donor in good health. CDR3s include the opening cysteine and the closing phenylalanine or tryptophan. A D gene is named only where the DNA matches it firmly. The size of a clone is reported for some rows only, either as once, few or many, or as a class for expanded clones.

TRBD2	-	TRBV5-5	TRBJ2-2	CASSLFGTKGSSNTGELFF	TGTGCCAGCAGCTTGTTCGGGACTAAGGGGTCATCGAACACCGGGGAGCTGTTTTTT
-	-	TRBV28	TRBJ2-5	CASSGGKETQYF	TGTGCCAGCTCAGGAGGGAAAGAGACCCAGTACTTC
-	-	TRBV7-8	TRBJ1-5	CASSLVPGAVQPQHF	TGTGCCAGCAGCTTAGTCCCGGGGGCGGTTCAGCCCCAGCATTTT
-	-	TRBV2	TRBJ1-2	CVSSARGDKRGYTF	TGTGTCAGCAGTGCCCGGGGAGATAAGCGTGGCTACACCTTC
TRBD2	-	TRBV5-1	TRBJ2-3	CASSFLAGGPDTQYF	TGCGCCAGCAGCTTCCTAGCGGGGGGGCCAGATACGCAGTATTTT
TRBD2	-	TRBV7-6	TRBJ2-3	CASSLDDKGGVGTDTQYF	TGTGCCAGCAGCTTGGATGACAAGGGAGGGGTGGGGACAGATACGCAGTATTTT
TRBD2	-	TRBV4-2	TRBJ2-1	CASSQRLAGGLYNEQFF	TGTGCCAGCAGCCAAAGACTAGCGGGGGGACTTTACAATGAGCAGTTCTTC
-	-	TRBV5-1	TRBJ2-2	CASSLGFLTGELFF	TGCGCCAGCAGCTTGGGATTCCTCACCGGGGAGCTGTTTTTT
-	-	TRBV6-6	TRBJ1-5	CASSYPLDGQPQHF	TGTGCCAGCAGTTACCCACTCGACGGACAGCCCCAGCATTTT
TRBD1	-	TRBV28	TRBJ1-2	CASSPDRVGGYTF	TGTGCCAGCAGCCCTGACAGGGTGGGTGGCTACACCTTC
-	-	TRBV27	TRBJ2-2	CASSTRLSGELFF	TGTGCCAGCAGTACTAGATTATCCGGGGAGCTGTTTTTT
-	-	TRBV7-2	TRBJ2-5	CASSFSRVWVETQYF	TGTGCCAGCAGCTTCTCCAGGGTTTGGGTGGAGACCCAGTACTTC
-	-	TRBV28	TRBJ1-3	CASSLALGLASGNTIYF	TGTGCCAGCAGTTTAGCTCTAGGACTAGCCTCTGGAAACACCATATATTTT
-	-	TRBV4-1	TRBJ1-1	CASSQGDLNTEAFF	TGCGCCAGCAGCCAAGGGGACTTGAACACTGAAGCTTTCTTT
-	-	TRBV5-1	TRBJ2-1	CASSLEVASEQFF	TGCGCCAGCAGCTTGGAGGTAGCGAGTGAGCAGTTCTTC
-	-	TRBV5-1	TRBJ2-5	CASTKVGGTDPYKQYF	TGCGCCAGCACCAAGGTGGGCGGGACGGACCCCTACAAGCAGTACTTC
-	-	TRBV27	TRBJ1-4	CASSFGGRTNEKLFF	TGTGCCAGCAGTTTCGGGGGGAGAACTAATGAAAAACTGTTTTTT
-	-	TRBV30	TRBJ2-5	CAWRAERLETQYF	TGTGCCTGGAGGGCCGAGAGACTAGAGACCCAGTACTTC
TRBD2	-	TRBV28	TRBJ2-7	CASIGTSGTTFHEQYF	TGTGCCAGTATCGGGACTAGCGGGACTACTTTCCACGAGCAGTACTTC
TRBD1	once	TRBV5-1	TRBJ1-1	CASSRRDSMNTEAFF	TGCGCCAGCAGCAGAAGGGACAGCATGAACACTGAAGCTTTCTTT
-	-	TRBV7-6	TRBJ2-1	CASSPGYNEQFF	TGTGCCAGCAGCCCAGGGTACAATGAGCAGTTCTTC
-	few	TRBV9	TRBJ2-5	CASSRWTAPQETQYF	TGTGCCAGCTCCCGGTGGACGGCCCCCCAAGAGACCCAGTACTTC
-	-	TRBV7-2	TRBJ2-3	CASSPDKFIDTQYF	TGTGCCAGCAGCCCAGACAAGTTCATAGATACGCAGTATTTT
TRBD1	few	TRBV7-2	TRBJ1-1	CASSSRRDRGKVGTEAFF	TGTGCCAGCAGCTCGCGCCGGGACAGGGGGAAAGTGGGAACTGAAGCTTTCTTT
-	-	TRBV4-3	TRBJ1-3	CASSQAGGRGTGNTIYF	TGCGCCAGCAGCCAAGCGGGGGGTCGGGGGACTGGAAACACCATATATTTT
TRBD2	-	TRBV5-1	TRBJ2-5	CASSYPGTSEETQYF	TGCGCCAGCAGCTATCCCGGGACTAGCGAAGAGACCCAGTACTTC
-	-	TRBV13	TRBJ1-1	CASSKTNSEAFF	TGTGCCAGCAGCAAAACTAACTCTGAAGCTTTCTTT
-	once	TRBV6-1	TRBJ2-3	CASSESWALSTDTQYF	TGTGCCAGCAGTGAAAGCTGGGCCCTTAGCACAGATACGCAGTATTTT
TRBD2	-	TRBV4-1	TRBJ2-7	CASSQELAVSSYEQYF	TGCGCCAGCAGCCAAGAACTAGCGGTGAGCTCCTACGAGCAGTACTTC
-	-	TRBV5-5	TRBJ1-2	CASSLGPVGGYTF	TGTGCCAGCAGCTTGGGGCCCGTAGGTGGCTACACCTTC